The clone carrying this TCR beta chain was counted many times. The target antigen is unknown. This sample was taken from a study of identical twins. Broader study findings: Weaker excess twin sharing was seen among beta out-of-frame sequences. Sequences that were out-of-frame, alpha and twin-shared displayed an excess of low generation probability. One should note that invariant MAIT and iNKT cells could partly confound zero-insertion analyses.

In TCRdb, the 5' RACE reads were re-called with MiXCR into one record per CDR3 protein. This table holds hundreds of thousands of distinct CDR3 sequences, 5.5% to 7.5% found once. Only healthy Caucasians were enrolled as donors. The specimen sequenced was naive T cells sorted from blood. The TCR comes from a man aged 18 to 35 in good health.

Here the CDR3 DNA reads TGTGCCAGCAGCTTAAAGGGGAACACCGGGGAGCTGTTTTTT. Its translation is CASSLKGNTGELFF. The V call is TRBV7-2, the J call TRBJ2-2; D unresolved. Between the trimmed V and J ends, which lost 2 bases and 1 base, there was a span of 5 bases. In germline, CDR1 is SGHTA, CDR2 FQGNSA. The CDR3 length is 14 residues.